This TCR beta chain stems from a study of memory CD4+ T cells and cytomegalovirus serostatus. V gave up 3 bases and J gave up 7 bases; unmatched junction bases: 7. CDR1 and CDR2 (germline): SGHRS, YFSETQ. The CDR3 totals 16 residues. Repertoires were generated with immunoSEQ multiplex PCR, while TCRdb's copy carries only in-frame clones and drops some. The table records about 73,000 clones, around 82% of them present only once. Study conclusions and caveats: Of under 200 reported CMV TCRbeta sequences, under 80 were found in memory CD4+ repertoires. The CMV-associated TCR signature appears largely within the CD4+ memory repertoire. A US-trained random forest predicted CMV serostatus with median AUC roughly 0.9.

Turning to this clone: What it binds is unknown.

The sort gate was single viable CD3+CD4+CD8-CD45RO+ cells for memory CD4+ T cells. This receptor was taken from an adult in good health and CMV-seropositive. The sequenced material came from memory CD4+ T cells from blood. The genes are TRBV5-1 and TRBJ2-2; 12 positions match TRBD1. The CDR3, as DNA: TGCGCCAGCAGCTCGGCCGGGACAGGGGGCGTCGGGGAGCTGTTTTTT. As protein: CASSSAGTGGVGELFF.